Following are 2 T cell receptor beta chains from one sample sequenced in a study of technical replicates of blood from four donors. Produced via immunoSEQ multiplex PCR; TCRdb's table is partial and in-frame only. The table shows around 80,000 clones, with over 75% occurring only once. The sequencing input was T cells isolated from PBMCs. The receptors were gathered from a human donor in good health.

The chain uses TRBV9 and TRBJ2-5, with 7 bases aligning to TRBD1. Trimming at V came to 4 bases and at J to 4 bases, leaving 13 bases not matched to a gene. The CDR3 contains 16 residues. Germline V gene lookup returns CDR1 SGDLS and CDR2 YYNGEE. CDR3 protein: CASSPFPGQAAETQYF. Here the CDR3 DNA reads TGTGCCAGCAGCCCCTTTCCAGGACAGGCGGCAGAGACCCAGTACTTC. Full variable domain (missing parts from reference TRBV9 and TRBJ2-5): DSGVTQTPKHLITATGQRVTLRCSPRSGDLSVYWYQQSLDQGLQFLIQYYNGEERAKGNILERFSAQQFPDLHSELNLSSLELGDSALYFCASSPFPGQAAETQYFGPGTRLLVL.

This chain uses TRBV5-6 with TRBJ2-3; TRBD2 might be the D (6 bases). CDR1 and CDR2 (germline): SGHDT, YYEEEE. CDR3 length: 15 amino acids. Trimming took 4 bases from V and 0 from J, leaving 12 bases between them. The CDR3 DNA sequence: TGTGCCAGCAGCCAATTAGCGGATAGCACAGATACGCAGTATTTT. Translating gives CASSQLADSTDTQYF.